The 8 T cell receptor beta chains listed next were all sequenced from one sample in a study of neurological immune-mediated disorders. TCRdb re-derived calls from the 5' RACE reads in MiXCR, one entry per CDR3 protein. The sample lists tens of thousands of distinct CDR3 sequences, less than 15% occurring once. Time point here: longitudinal time-point 2. Sequencing was done on a sample of PBMCs. All receptors come from a female donor with HTLV-1-associated myelopathy (HAM/TSP).

This clonotype came up many times. The chain couples TRBV27 to TRBJ1-1, with 9 nucleotides matching TRBD1. The CDR3 has 13 amino acids. V gave up 7 bases and J gave up 5 bases; unmatched junction bases: 5. The V gene's germline CDR1 is MNHEY and CDR2 SMNVEV (reference sequence). The CDR3 reads CASKNDRGTEAFF. DNA of the CDR3: TGTGCCAGCAAAAACGACAGGGGGACTGAAGCTTTCTTT.

This clonotype was seen repeatedly, ten times or more. This sequence joins TRBV5-1 and TRBJ2-5, with D possibly TRBD2 on 5 matching bases. The CDR3 loop spans 14 amino acids. CDR1 and CDR2 from the germline V gene are SGHRS and YFSETQ. Between the trimmed V and J ends, which lost 2 bases and 1 base, there was a span of 9 bases. The CDR3 DNA is TGCGCCAGCAGCTTTATGGGAGCCCAAGAGACCCAGTACTTC. Protein sequence: CASSFMGAQETQYF.

This clonotype was recorded many times. This chain's CDR3 is CASSPDRREQFF. Written as DNA, the CDR3 is TGCGCCAGCAGCCCGGACAGAAGGGAGCAGTTCTTC. This chain joins TRBV5-1 and TRBJ2-1, with TRBD1 as a possible D gene (6 bases). The CDR3 spans 12 residues. Per germline, CDR1 SGHRS and CDR2 YFSETQ. V was cut by 4 bases and J by 10 bases, with 12 bases left in between.

Ten or more counts support this clonotype. This chain links TRBV20-1 with TRBJ1-6; D perhaps matches TRBD1 (5 bases). The CDR3 length is 14 residues. The germline CDR1 and CDR2 sequences are DFQATT and SNEGSKA (reference sequence). The V and J ends lost 3 bases and 5 bases respectively, with 11 bases between them. The CDR3 DNA follows: TGCAGTGCTAGTGGCGGGGCTGATAATTCACCCCTCCACTTT. This gives the protein CSASGGADNSPLHF.

There are many counts of this clonotype. The gene calls are TRBV5-1 and TRBJ1-2; D possibly corresponds to TRBD1 (6 bases). Trimming cost V 1 base and J 2 bases, with 9 bases left between them. Germline V lookup: CDR1 SGHRS, CDR2 YFSETQ. This CDR3 contains 14 residues. CDR3 DNA sequence: TGCGCCAGCAGCTTGCTCCAGGGGAACTATGGCTACACCTTC. Its translation is CASSLLQGNYGYTF.

This clonotype was found many times. The chain recombines TRBV5-1 with TRBJ2-1, with D possibly TRBD1 on 6 matching bases. This CDR3 is 16 amino acids long. Germline loops: CDR1 SGHRS, CDR2 YFSETQ. Trimming took off 7 bases at V and 0 bases at J, with 17 bases between the two ends. CDR3 sequence: CASRVSGTNSYNEQFF. For the CDR3, the DNA is TGCGCCAGCCGTGTATCCGGGACAAACTCCTACAATGAGCAGTTCTTC.

This clonotype was counted at least ten times. The chain uses TRBV20-1 and TRBJ1-1; TRBD1 might be the D (5 bases). CDR3 length: 14 amino acids. Germline loops: CDR1 DFQATT, CDR2 SNEGSKA (reference sequence). Trimming stripped 0 bases from V and 4 bases from J, with 12 bases between. The CDR3 spells CSARDQGLSTEAFF. The CDR3 nucleotides read TGCAGTGCTAGAGATCAGGGTCTGAGCACTGAAGCTTTCTTT.

This clonotype was seen a few times. CDR3 sequence: CASSYDAAYEQYF. CDR3 coding DNA: TGCGCCAGCAGCTACGACGCCGCCTACGAGCAGTACTTC. The J gene is TRBJ2-7, the V gene TRBV5-1; D gene uncertain. Germline V gene sequence: CDR1 SGHRS, CDR2 YFSETQ. V lost 3 bases and J 2 bases, leaving 9 bases between the germline ends. There are 13 residues in the CDR3.